These T cell receptor beta chains were read from a single sample in a study of breast tumors, draining lymph nodes, adjacent tissues. From the multiplex PCR reads, TCRdb called clonotypes with MiXCR, one entry per CDR3 protein. The data show 150,000 to 200,000 distinct CDR3 sequences, approximately 30% seen once. Sequencing used axillary lymph node tissue. The receptors stem from a female donor with breast cancer. Some clones in this sample may be carry-over from other donors' samples. Each CDR3 is given with its conserved first and last residue. The D gene is left open where the match is weak.

CSSPGLAEETQYF TRBJ2-5 TRBV20-1 TRBD2
CAWSVGRGYTDTQYF TRBJ2-3 TRBV30 -
CASSLRTSDAQYF TRBJ2-3 TRBV13 -
CAGSLRGAGSTIYF TRBJ1-3 TRBV5-1 -
CASTTSGVYNEQFF TRBJ2-1 TRBV6-1 TRBD2
CASRLTLEGLGYEQFF TRBJ2-1 TRBV28 -
CASSRGRRVNTEAFF TRBJ1-1 TRBV19 -
CSASSIRRAETQYF TRBJ2-5 TRBV20-1 -
CSVALAHTGELFF TRBJ2-2 TRBV29-1 -
CASLAGTEAF TRBJ2-6 TRBV6-5 -
CASRHLGSSYEQYF TRBJ2-7 TRBV7-9 -
CASSSADRGNYGYTF TRBJ1-2 TRBV27 TRBD1
CASSVGTSGGDEQYF TRBJ2-7 TRBV9 TRBD2
CASSLEAGYTDTQYF TRBJ2-3 TRBV7-2 -
CASSESPGAYEQYF TRBJ2-7 TRBV10-1 -
CASTRLAGNTDTQYF TRBJ2-3 TRBV9 TRBD2
CATSRDLQGARHTQYF TRBJ2-3 TRBV15 TRBD1
CASSSRGGQINEKLFF TRBJ1-4 TRBV7-9 TRBD1
CASSFRQGNTIYF TRBJ1-3 TRBV7-3 -
CASSSPGQQPYEQYF TRBJ2-7 TRBV7-9 TRBD1
CSARPTSNSPLHF TRBJ1-6 TRBV20-1 -
CASSLAKRLTF TRBJ2-6 TRBV7-2 -
CAISEGYSYEQYF TRBJ2-7 TRBV10-3 -
CASSFKQGYGYTF TRBJ1-2 TRBV27 -
CASTRDRGPGNTIYF TRBJ1-3 TRBV7-2 TRBD1
CASSVEDGGRWTDTQYF TRBJ2-3 TRBV14 TRBD2
CASSLGPRGQDIQYF TRBJ2-4 TRBV11-2 TRBD1
CASSELGGPNTGELFF TRBJ2-2 TRBV25-1 -
CASSIMGQSPRGNQPQHF TRBJ1-5 TRBV19 -
CASNRGQGKVEQYF TRBJ2-7 TRBV5-1 TRBD1
CASSSIGGGTDTQYF TRBJ2-3 TRBV7-3 -
CATSRIGSNTEAFF TRBJ1-1 TRBV15 -
CAWNLIRQGPFGNTIYF TRBJ1-3 TRBV30 TRBD1
CASSLGFTDTQYF TRBJ2-3 TRBV7-9 -
CASSLGTVSGNTIYF TRBJ1-3 TRBV5-1 -
CASSLPGTGPETQYF TRBJ2-5 TRBV5-8 -
CASRSTGPGYGYTF TRBJ1-2 TRBV12-3/TRBV12-4 -
CASSLVQGENYGYTF TRBJ1-2 TRBV5-8 -
CATSSVLTGHYGYTF TRBJ1-2 TRBV15 TRBD1
CASSLEGGGTNEKLFF TRBJ1-4 TRBV7-8 -
CASSQPGQPEAFF TRBJ1-1 TRBV5-1 TRBD1
CSVEEERNQPQHF TRBJ1-5 TRBV29-1 -
CASSLPPSGGTPGQGARQPQHF TRBJ1-5 TRBV12-3/TRBV12-4 TRBD1
CATSHSSGSDTQYF TRBJ2-3 TRBV15 -
CASSWASGGETQHF TRBJ1-5 TRBV18 -
CASSASGAAYGYTF TRBJ1-2 TRBV19 -
CASSKQGFVNYGYTF TRBJ1-2 TRBV6-5 -
CSAGQGGTDTQYF TRBJ2-3 TRBV20-1 -
CASSRRYTDTQYF TRBJ2-3 TRBV27 -
CATSRDRSSYNSPLHF TRBJ1-6 TRBV15 -
CASRVEHYGYTF TRBJ1-2 TRBV2 -
CASRKRLAGGRTDTQYF TRBJ2-3 TRBV6-5 TRBD2
CASGRVKKGEELFF TRBJ1-4 TRBV28 -
CAWRLAGGGERYF TRBJ2-7 TRBV30 TRBD2
CSARVVAGESEKLFF TRBJ1-4 TRBV20-1 -
CASSIDPGTQPQHF TRBJ1-5 TRBV19 -
CASSPRDSWYNEQFF TRBJ2-1 TRBV6-1 -
CASSLGRGLETQYF TRBJ2-5 TRBV13 TRBD1
CASSLLGGPRSGRALGEQYF TRBJ2-7 TRBV7-2 TRBD2